These 24 T cell receptor beta chains originate from one sample sequenced in a study of blood T cell repertoires in COVID-19. Method: immunoSEQ multiplex PCR; TCRdb's copy keeps in-frame clones and lacks some. This table holds under 300,000 clones, roughly 85% found once. Sequenced sample: peripheral blood. These receptors came from a man under 40 who had recovered from COVID-19.

The genes are TRBV3-1 (or the pseudogene TRBV3-2) and TRBJ2-7; 9 bases line up with TRBD2. The germline CDR1 and CDR2 sequences are LGHDT and YNNKEL (reference sequence). The CDR3 runs 14 residues. Germline trimming cut 0 bases from V and 9 bases from J; bases unmatched to any gene: 6. CDR3 nucleotide sequence: TGTGCCAGCAGCCAAGATATCAGCGGGGGGACGCAGTACTTC. Translating it yields CASSQDISGGTQYF.

The chain has TRBV15 and TRBJ2-3, with TRBD1 matching 9 bases. Per the germline V gene, CDR1 is LNHNV and CDR2 is YYDKDF (reference sequence). Losses at the gene ends were 4 bases for V and 3 bases for J; bases not matched to a gene: 5. The CDR3 contains 15 residues. CDR3 sequence (DNA): TGTGCCACCAGCACACAGGGGGCGCGAACAGATACGCAGTATTTT. Its protein is CATSTQGARTDTQYF.

The CDR3 region is CASSLANYYGYTF. DNA of the CDR3: TGCGCCAGCAGCTTGGCCAATTACTATGGCTACACCTTC. The V gene is TRBV5-1, the J gene TRBJ1-2; D uncertain. The CDR3 loop spans 13 amino acids. Germline V CDR1 and CDR2: SGHRS, YFSETQ. The V end was cut by 0 bases, the J end by 3 bases, with 6 bases between.

A few counts support this clone. The gene calls are TRBV6-5 and TRBJ2-1, with D perhaps TRBD1 (6 bases). CDR1 and CDR2 from the germline V gene are MNHEY and SVGAGI. V was cut by 6 bases and J by 9 bases, with 18 bases left in between. The CDR3 sequence is 14 residues long. CDR3 in DNA: TGTGCCAGCAGCCCATGGCTAGGGGGAACTGAGCAGTTCTTC. Protein sequence: CASSPWLGGTEQFF.

The rearrangement links TRBV19 to TRBJ2-1; 8 bases match TRBD2. Per germline, CDR1 LNHDA and CDR2 SQIVND (reference sequence). This CDR3 is built from 17 residues. V dropped 7 bases and J dropped 6; count of bases not matched to a gene: 17. This chain's CDR3 is CASIHTGGASAINEQFF. The DNA for the CDR3 is TGTGCCAGTATACACACCGGGGGGGCTAGCGCCATCAATGAGCAGTTCTTC.

This chain links TRBV9 with TRBJ1-5; 10 nucleotides align to TRBD1. Germline CDR1 reads SGDLS; CDR2 reads YYNGEE. The junction had 9 bases not matched to a gene; V was cut back by 3 bases and J by 3 bases. CDR3 length: 17 amino acids. This CDR3 reads CASSGGTGVRDNQPQHF. In DNA form, the CDR3 reads TGTGCCAGCAGCGGCGGGACAGGGGTTAGAGACAATCAGCCCCAGCATTTT.

The CDR3 DNA sequence: TGTGCCAGCAGCGAGGGGATGGGGACTAGCGGGCCTAGCACAGATACGCAGTATTTT. This sequence encodes CASSEGMGTSGPSTDTQYF. The chain recombines TRBV9 with TRBJ2-3; 12 nucleotides line up with TRBD2. V trimming: 3 bases; J trimming: 0 bases; junction bases outside the gene matches: 11. The CDR3 has 19 amino acids. Germline V gene sequence: CDR1 SGDLS, CDR2 YYNGEE.

The chain joins TRBV24-1 to TRBJ1-2, with D uncertain. The CDR3 loop spans 12 amino acids. V lost 9 bases, J lost 6 bases, and 13 bases lay in between. Germline V gene lookup returns CDR1 KGHDR and CDR2 SFDVKD. As DNA, the CDR3 is TGTGCCACCTCTGGAGGTGGGAATGGCTACACCTTC. This codes for CATSGGGNGYTF.

This clone has a single count. The chain combines TRBV20-1 with TRBJ2-7; 9 bases map to TRBD2. V shed 3 bases and J 4 bases; nucleotides not matched to a gene: 10. Germline values: CDR1 DFQATT, CDR2 SNEGSKA (reference sequence). The CDR3 is 15 amino acids. CDR3 nucleotides: TGCAGTGCTAGTAGGCGGGCTAGCGGGGAGTACGAGCAGTACTTC. Protein sequence: CSASRRASGEYEQYF.

The chain carries TRBV6-5 and TRBJ1-6; possible D gene TRBD1, 6 bases. The ends were cut back, 2 bases at V and 4 bases at J, with 9 bases in the middle. Germline CDR1 reads MNHEY; CDR2 reads SVGAGI. This CDR3 has 15 residues. CDR3 coding DNA: TGTGCCAGCAGTTACACGGGACAATATAATTCACCCCTCCACTTT. Translation: CASSYTGQYNSPLHF.

The chain combines TRBV4-1 with TRBJ2-4; tentative D call: TRBD1 (6 bases). The CDR3 contains 16 residues. The V and J ends lost 4 bases and 1 base respectively, with 14 bases between them. CDR1 is MGHRA, CDR2 YSYEKL, per germline. The CDR3 sequence is CASSPGTGWAKNIQYF. The CDR3 nucleotides read TGCGCCAGCAGCCCAGGTACAGGGTGGGCCAAAAACATTCAGTACTTC.

The chain is built from TRBV3-1 (or the pseudogene TRBV3-2) and TRBJ2-5; 9 positions agree with TRBD2. Germline V lookup: CDR1 LGHDT, CDR2 YNNKEL (reference sequence). The junction had 5 bases not matched to a gene; V was cut back by 8 bases and J by 4 bases. This CDR3 has 13 amino acids. In DNA, the CDR3 is TGTGCCAGCGCGCGGCGGGGGGGAGAGACCCAGTACTTC. Its protein is CASARRGGETQYF.

The rearrangement links TRBV6-5 to TRBJ1-6; a possible D gene is TRBD1 (5 bases). This CDR3 has 15 amino acids. Trimming stripped 2 bases from V and 7 bases from J, with 12 bases between. Germline-derived CDR1 and CDR2 are MNHEY and SVGAGI. The CDR3 DNA reads as TGTGCCAGCAGTTACGGGGCAGGGTTGAATTCACCCCTCCACTTT. It is translated as CASSYGAGLNSPLHF.

CDR3 loop: CASSYGTYDRGLQYF. CDR3 DNA: TGTGCCAGCAGCTACGGGACGTATGACAGGGGCCTGCAGTACTTC. The gene calls are TRBV7-6 and TRBJ2-7, with 8 positions matching TRBD1. The CDR3 is made up of 15 amino acids. The germline CDR1 and CDR2 sequences are SGHVS and FNYEAQ. V shed 4 bases and J 9 bases; nucleotides not matched to a gene: 14.

The chain uses TRBV27 and TRBJ1-1; D is uncertain. V gave up 4 bases and J gave up 5 bases, with 14 bases separating them. Germline loops: CDR1 MNHEY, CDR2 SMNVEV (reference sequence). CDR3 length equals 14 residues. CDR3 region: CASSSVWEGTEAFF. The CDR3, as DNA: TGTGCCAGCAGTTCGGTGTGGGAGGGAACTGAAGCTTTCTTT.

This chain connects TRBV12-5 to TRBJ2-1; D may be TRBD1 (5 bases). The germline CDR1 and CDR2 sequences are LGHNT and FRNRAP. Trimming left V 4 bases short and J 0 bases short, with 10 bases between. CDR3 length: 15 amino acids. The CDR3 reads CASGWSGHSYNEQFF. The CDR3 DNA sequence: TGTGCTAGTGGTTGGTCCGGACACTCCTACAATGAGCAGTTCTTC.

The V and J genes are TRBV20-1 and TRBJ1-5; no reliable D call. V shed 3 bases and J shed 3 bases, with 6 bases lying between them. There are 12 residues in the CDR3. The germline CDR1 and CDR2 sequences are DFQATT and SNEGSKA (reference sequence). The CDR3 loop reads CSASAVNQPQHF. The CDR3 DNA reads as TGCAGTGCTAGTGCAGTCAATCAGCCCCAGCATTTT.

The rearrangement links TRBV23-1 to TRBJ2-1; TRBD2 matches 7 bases. TRBV23-1 is known as an ORF, though its function is uncertain. This CDR3 has 15 amino acids. Losses at the gene ends were 7 bases for V and 8 bases for J; bases not matched to a gene: 14. The CDR3 sequence: CASIPERGSGDEQFF. The CDR3 coding sequence is TGCGCCAGCATTCCGGAGAGAGGGAGCGGGGATGAGCAGTTCTTC.

The chain carries TRBV6-6 and TRBJ2-1; possible D gene TRBD1, 6 bases. Trimming removed 6 bases at V and 4 bases at J, with 16 bases between. Germline V gene data show CDR1 as MNHNY and CDR2 as SVGAGI (reference sequence). CDR3 length equals 15 residues. The CDR3 DNA reads as TGTGCCAGCAGCCCCTTTAAGGGGGATTACAATGAGCAGTTCTTC. Translation gives CASSPFKGDYNEQFF.

The chain recombines TRBV7-9 with TRBJ1-1, with D uncertain. The V and J ends lost 8 bases and 2 bases respectively, with 12 bases between them. Germline V gene lookup returns CDR1 SEHNR and CDR2 FQNEAQ (reference sequence). This CDR3 has 13 amino acids. In DNA, the CDR3 is TGTGCCAGCTTTCCTGTCCTTAACACTGAAGCTTTCTTT. It is translated as CASFPVLNTEAFF.

The V gene is TRBV6-2 or TRBV6-3, the J gene TRBJ1-2; D may be TRBD1 (5 bases). Trimming pared 0 bases from V and 8 bases from J, leaving 16 bases between. Germline CDR1 and CDR2: MNHEY and SVGEGT. This CDR3 spans 15 amino acids. The CDR3 spells CASSYSKREGLGYTF. For the CDR3, the DNA is TGTGCCAGCAGTTACTCGAAAAGGGAGGGGCTGGGCTACACCTTC.

The V gene is TRBV5-5, the J gene TRBJ2-3, with 7 bases that match TRBD2. V lost 4 bases and J lost 1; bases outside the gene matches: 9. The CDR3 covers 16 residues. Per germline, CDR1 SGHKS and CDR2 YYEKEE (reference sequence). The CDR3 DNA sequence: TGTGCCAGCAGCCCTGTTCGGGCGGGGGGCACAGATACGCAGTATTTT. It translates to CASSPVRAGGTDTQYF. The entire variable domain, with the rest obtained from reference TRBV5-5 and TRBJ2-3, is as follows: DAGVTQSPTHLIKTRGQQVTLRCSPISGHKSVSWYQQVLGQGPQFIFQYYEKEERGRGNFPDRFSARQFPNYSSELNVNALLLGDSALYLCASSPVRAGGTDTQYFGPGTRLTVL.

The CDR3 DNA reads as TGTGCCATCAGTGAGGGCAGTAAGAACACTGAAGCTTTCTTT. Its translation is CAISEGSKNTEAFF. The V call is TRBV10-3, the J call TRBJ1-1; D remains unclear. Germline CDR1 reads ENHRY; CDR2 reads SYGVKD. The CDR3 has 14 residues. Trimming removed 2 bases from V and 1 base from J, with 8 bases in between.

This CDR3 reads CASSAQDRGWEKLFF. The CDR3 DNA follows: TGTGCCAGCAGTGCCCAGGACAGGGGGTGGGAAAAACTGTTTTTT. This chain joins TRBV27 and TRBJ1-4; TRBD1 matches 10 bases. Germline CDR1 and CDR2: MNHEY and SMNVEV (reference sequence). Trimming cost V 5 bases and J 8 bases; bases outside gene matches: 8. The CDR3 extends over 15 amino acids.